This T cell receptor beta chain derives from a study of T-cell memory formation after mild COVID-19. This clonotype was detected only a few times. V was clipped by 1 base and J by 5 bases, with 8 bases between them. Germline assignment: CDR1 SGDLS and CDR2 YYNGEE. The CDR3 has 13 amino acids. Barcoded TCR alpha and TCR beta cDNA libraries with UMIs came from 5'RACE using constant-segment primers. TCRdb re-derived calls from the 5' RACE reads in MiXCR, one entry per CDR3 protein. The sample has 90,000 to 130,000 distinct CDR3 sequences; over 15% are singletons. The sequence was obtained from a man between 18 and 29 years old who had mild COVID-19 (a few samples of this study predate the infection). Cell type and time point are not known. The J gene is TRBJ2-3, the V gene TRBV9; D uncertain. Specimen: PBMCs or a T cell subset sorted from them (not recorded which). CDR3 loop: CASSVPSRDTQYF. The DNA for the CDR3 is TGTGCCAGCAGCGTACCGAGCCGAGATACGCAGTATTTT.